This entry concerns a single T cell receptor (beta chain). No antigen is known for it. Employing constant-segment primers, 5'RACE generated TCR alpha and TCR beta cDNA libraries bearing sample barcodes and UMIs. TCRdb re-called the 5' RACE reads through MiXCR, storing one row per CDR3 protein. Among over 10,000 distinct CDR3 sequences listed, 15% to 20% were seen once. The data were obtained in a study of T-cell memory formation after mild COVID-19. Study-level results: A second wave expanding day 15 to 37 was CD4+-biased; contracting clones were balanced. Among clones peaking at day 37 in the second wave, SARS-CoV-2 specificity remained unconfirmed.

The length of the CDR3 is 13 residues. Germline CDR1 is SEHNR and CDR2 is FQNEAQ (reference sequence). The V gene lost 3 bases and the J gene lost 5 bases, with 10 bases spanning the gap. The source is a young man who had mild COVID-19 (a few samples of this study predate the infection). Cell type and time point are not known. The sample consisted of PBMCs or a T cell subset sorted from them (not recorded which). V gene TRBV7-9 combines with J gene TRBJ1-1; D uncertain. CDR3 DNA: TGTGCCAGCAGCTTGCTTGGAAGGACTGAAGCTTTCTTT. This codes for CASSLLGRTEAFF.